This TCR beta chain was recorded in a study of T cells after yellow fever vaccination. V shed 3 bases and J shed 10 bases, with 16 bases lying between them. The CDR3 has 15 amino acids. TCRdb processed the 5' RACE reads anew with MiXCR; each CDR3 protein has one entry. The sample lists about 220,000 distinct CDR3 sequences, under 3.5% occurring once. The specimen comprised CD4+ T cells sorted from PBMCs, sampled 10 days after the yellow fever booster vaccination. The V call is TRBV12-3 or TRBV12-4, the J call TRBJ1-6; D perhaps matches TRBD1 (5 bases). This clonotype originated in a man aged 18 to 30 who received the YFV17D yellow fever vaccine. CDR3 in DNA: TGTGCCAGCAGTTTGTACGGGGGAAGTAGGTCACCCCTCCACTTT. Translating gives CASSLYGGSRSPLHF.